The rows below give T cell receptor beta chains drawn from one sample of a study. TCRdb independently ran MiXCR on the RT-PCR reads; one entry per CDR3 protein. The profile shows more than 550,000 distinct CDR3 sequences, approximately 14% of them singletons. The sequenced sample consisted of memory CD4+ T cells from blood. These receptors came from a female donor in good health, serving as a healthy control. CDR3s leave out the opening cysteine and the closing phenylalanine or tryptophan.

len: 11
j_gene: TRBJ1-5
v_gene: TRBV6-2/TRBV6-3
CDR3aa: ASSVRGIQPQH

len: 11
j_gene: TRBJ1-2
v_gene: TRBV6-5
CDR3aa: ASTMGSSYGYT

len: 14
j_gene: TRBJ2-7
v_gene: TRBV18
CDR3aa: ASSFPGGQGKYEQY

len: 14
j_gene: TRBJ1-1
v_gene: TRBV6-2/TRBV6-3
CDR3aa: ASSYSPTRAFTEAF

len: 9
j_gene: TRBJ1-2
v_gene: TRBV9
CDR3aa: ASSEPGVYT

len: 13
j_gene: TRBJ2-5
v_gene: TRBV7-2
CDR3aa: ASSLVGTREETQY

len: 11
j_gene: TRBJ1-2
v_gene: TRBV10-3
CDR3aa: AITHDRNYGYT

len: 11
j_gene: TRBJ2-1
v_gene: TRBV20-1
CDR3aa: SASGLAGIGQF

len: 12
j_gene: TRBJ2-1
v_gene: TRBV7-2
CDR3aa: ATKSDRGRDEQF

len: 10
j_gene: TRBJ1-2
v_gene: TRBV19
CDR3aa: ASSFQTYGYT

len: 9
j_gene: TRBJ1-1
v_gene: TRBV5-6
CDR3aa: ASSWHTEAF

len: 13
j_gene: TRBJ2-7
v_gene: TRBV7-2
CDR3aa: ASSRLSGKEYEQY

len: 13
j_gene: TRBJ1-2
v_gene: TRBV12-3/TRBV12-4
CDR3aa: ASSFNGQGENGYT

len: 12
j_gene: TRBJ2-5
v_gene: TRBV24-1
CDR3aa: ATSDRTGPAAQY

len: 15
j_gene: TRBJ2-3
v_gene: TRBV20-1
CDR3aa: SARARPQEPSTDTQY

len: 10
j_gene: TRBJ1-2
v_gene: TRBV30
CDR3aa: GIAGTGNGYT

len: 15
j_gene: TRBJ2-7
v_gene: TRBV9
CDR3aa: ASSPFRGRASSYEQY

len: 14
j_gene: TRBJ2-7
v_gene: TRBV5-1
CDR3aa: ASSGGLAGVSYEQY

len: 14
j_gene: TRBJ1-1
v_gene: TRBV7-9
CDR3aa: ASSPSGDRGNTEAF

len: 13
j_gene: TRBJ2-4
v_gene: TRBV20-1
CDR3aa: SAEQGNRAKNIQY

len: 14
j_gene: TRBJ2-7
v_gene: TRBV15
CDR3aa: ATSTASGGRSYEQY

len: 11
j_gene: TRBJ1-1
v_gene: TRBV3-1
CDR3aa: ASNRQSGAEAF

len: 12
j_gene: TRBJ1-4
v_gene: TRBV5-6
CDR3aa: ASSARGPGEKLF

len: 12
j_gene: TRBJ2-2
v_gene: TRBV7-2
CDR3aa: ASSPRGGVEELF

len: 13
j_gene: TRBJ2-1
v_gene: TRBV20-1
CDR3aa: SAASGTSGSREQF

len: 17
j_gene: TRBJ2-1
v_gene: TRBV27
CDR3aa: ASSLSHPVAGPSRDEQF

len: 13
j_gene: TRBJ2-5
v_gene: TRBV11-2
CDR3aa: ASSPQGRGQETQY

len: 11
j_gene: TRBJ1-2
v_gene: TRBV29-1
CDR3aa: SVEEGGGYGYT

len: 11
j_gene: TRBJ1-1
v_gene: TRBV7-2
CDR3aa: ASSSHLGTEAF

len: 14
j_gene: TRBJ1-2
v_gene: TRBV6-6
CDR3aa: ASSSSVNRGLNGYT

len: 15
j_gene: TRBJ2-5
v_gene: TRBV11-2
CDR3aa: ASSLGSWGSGVETQY

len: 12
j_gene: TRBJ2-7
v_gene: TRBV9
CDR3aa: ASSPGDHSYEQY

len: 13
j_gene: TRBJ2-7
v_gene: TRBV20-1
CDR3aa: SALNRDRGSYEQY

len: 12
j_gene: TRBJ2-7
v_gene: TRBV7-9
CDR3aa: ASSRNREGYEQY

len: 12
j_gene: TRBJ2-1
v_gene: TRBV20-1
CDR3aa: SARDTPVRNEQF

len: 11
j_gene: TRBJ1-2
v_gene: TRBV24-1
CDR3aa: ATNSPDSYGYT

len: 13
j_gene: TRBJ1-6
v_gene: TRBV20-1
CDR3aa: SARGGQGDNSPLH

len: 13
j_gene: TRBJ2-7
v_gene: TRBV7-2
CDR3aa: ASSLAASATYEQY

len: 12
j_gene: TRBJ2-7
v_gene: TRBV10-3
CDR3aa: AISPREGIYEQY

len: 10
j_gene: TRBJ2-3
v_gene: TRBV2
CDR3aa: ATLREGNTQY

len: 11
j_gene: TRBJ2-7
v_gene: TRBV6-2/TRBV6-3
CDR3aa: ASSYASGNEQY

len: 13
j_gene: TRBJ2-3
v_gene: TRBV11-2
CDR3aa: ASSFVNVGTDTQY

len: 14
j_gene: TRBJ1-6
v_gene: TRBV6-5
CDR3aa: ASSYMGPATNSPLH

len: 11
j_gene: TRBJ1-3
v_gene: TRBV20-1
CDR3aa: SARGGTGNTIY

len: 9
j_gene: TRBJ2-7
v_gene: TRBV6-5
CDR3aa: ASRATAKQY

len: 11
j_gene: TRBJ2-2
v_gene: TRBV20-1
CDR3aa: SATRGVTGELF

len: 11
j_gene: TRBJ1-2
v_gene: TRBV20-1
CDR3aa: SARPFQGLGYT

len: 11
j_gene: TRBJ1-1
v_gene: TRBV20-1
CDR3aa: SARDPQKQGAF

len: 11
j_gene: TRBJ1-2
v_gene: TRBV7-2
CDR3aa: ASSLEYLDGYT

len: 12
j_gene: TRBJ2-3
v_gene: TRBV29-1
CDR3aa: SVEGRSGTDTQY

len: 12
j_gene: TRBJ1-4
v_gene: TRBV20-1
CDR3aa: SALPWDINEKLF

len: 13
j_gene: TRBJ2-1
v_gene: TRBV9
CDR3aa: ASSVGLGFPHEQF

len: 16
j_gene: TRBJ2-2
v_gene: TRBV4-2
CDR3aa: ASSLLRASGRNTGELL

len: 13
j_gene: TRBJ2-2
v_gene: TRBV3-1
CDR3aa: ASSQGAGASGELF

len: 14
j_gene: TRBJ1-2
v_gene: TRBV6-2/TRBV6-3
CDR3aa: ASSYHEARQGNGYT